The 6 T cell receptor beta chains below were found in one sample sequenced in a study of shared clonotypes between healthy human individuals. TCRdb's table, derived via immunoSEQ multiplex PCR, lists solely in-frame clones and lacks some. The sample records fewer than 650,000 clones, about three quarters being singletons. The material sequenced was PBMCs. The receptors originated from a woman between 40 and 50 years old in good health. Some clones in this sample may be carry-over from other donors' samples.

The rearrangement joins TRBV14 to TRBJ1-2, with D uncertain. CDR1 and CDR2 from the germline V gene are SGHDN and FVKESK. Trimming stripped 3 bases from V and 4 bases from J, with 6 bases between. There are 12 residues in the CDR3. CDR3 sequence: CASSHSVYGYTF. CDR3 nucleotide sequence: TGTGCCAGCAGCCATTCCGTCTATGGCTACACCTTC.

The chain combines TRBV30 with TRBJ2-3; D unresolved. The germline V gene has CDR1 GTSNPN and CDR2 SVGIG (reference sequence). CDR3 length: 13 amino acids. Trimming removed 5 bases at V and 2 bases at J, with 11 bases between. CDR3 amino acids: CAWRPKPTDTQYF. The CDR3 nucleotides read TGTGCCTGGCGCCCTAAGCCCACAGATACGCAGTATTTT.

In this sample, this clone turned up a few times. The gene calls are TRBV19 and TRBJ2-3; no clear D gene. Germline CDR1 LNHDA, CDR2 SQIVND (reference sequence). The V end was cut by 2 bases, the J end by 5 bases, with 17 bases between. This CDR3 region has 16 residues. The CDR3 protein is CASSILGPLPGDTQYF. In DNA form, the CDR3 reads TGTGCCAGTAGTATACTGGGCCCCTTACCCGGAGATACGCAGTATTTT. Full variable domain (remainder filled in from reference TRBV19 and TRBJ2-3): DGGITQSPKYLFRKEGQNVTLSCEQNLNHDAMYWYRQDPGQGLRLIYYSQIVNDFQKGDIAEGYSVSREKKESFPLTVTSAQKNPTAFYLCASSILGPLPGDTQYFGPGTRLTVL.

V usage is TRBV5-1 and J usage is TRBJ2-1; 8 bases match TRBD2. V shed 0 bases and J 7 bases; nucleotides not matched to a gene: 6. The CDR3 runs 15 residues. Germline CDR1 and CDR2: SGHRS and YFSETQ. For the CDR3, the DNA is TGCGCCAGCAGCTTGGCGGCGGGAGGTGGGAATGAGCAGTTCTTC. Its protein is CASSLAAGGGNEQFF.

The V gene is TRBV19, the J gene TRBJ2-3; TRBD1 agrees at 7 bases. The ends lost 1 base at V and 5 bases at J; junction bases unmatched: 6. The CDR3 contains 15 residues. Germline assignment: CDR1 LNHDA and CDR2 SQIVND (reference sequence). The DNA of the CDR3 is TGTGCCAGTAGTATAGGAGGGGGCGAGGGAGATACGCAGTATTTT. Encoded protein: CASSIGGGEGDTQYF.

This clone has just a few counts. This chain links TRBV5-4 with TRBJ2-3, with D uncertain. CDR1 is SGHNT and CDR2 is YYREEE in the germline V gene (reference sequence). The V gene lost 4 bases and the J gene lost 1 base, with 10 bases spanning the gap. This CDR3 has 14 residues. CDR3 in DNA: TGTGCCAGCAGCCCAGAACATCGCACAGATACGCAGTATTTT. This codes for CASSPEHRTDTQYF.